The rows below give T cell receptor beta chains drawn from one sample of a study of T cells after yellow fever vaccination. A single record per CDR3 protein comes from TCRdb applying MiXCR to the 5' RACE reads. The sample lists some 350,000 distinct CDR3 sequences, 8.5% to 10% occurring once. This specimen was PBMCs, taken on the day of the first yellow fever vaccination. All receptors derive from a man younger than 35 who received the YFV17D yellow fever vaccine. Both conserved end residues are part of each CDR3. Fields, in order: V gene, D gene, clone size, J gene, CDR3 DNA, CDR3 protein. The D gene is left open where the match is weak. Clone size is not always given. Where it is, it says once, few, many or a class for expanded clones.

TRBV18	.	few	TRBJ2-6	TGTGCCAGCTCACCACTTGGACCAGGGAGCTCTGGGGCCAACGTCCTGACTTTC	CASSPLGPGSSGANVLTF
TRBV20-1	TRBD1	.	TRBJ1-6	TGCCGTGCTAGGACAGGGGATGGGACCTATAATTCACCCCTCCACTTT	CRARTGDGTYNSPLHF
TRBV29-1	TRBD1	few	TRBJ1-2	TGCAGCGTTGCGGGACAGGGGTACTATGGCTACACCTTC	CSVAGQGYYGYTF
TRBV20-1	.	few	TRBJ2-1	TGCAGTGCTAGAGATTCTCGAGGTGTGAATGAGCAGTTCTTC	CSARDSRGVNEQFF
TRBV5-4	TRBD2	few	TRBJ2-7	TGTGCCAGCAGCATAACTAGCGGGGGGACCCTCTACGAGCAGTACTTC	CASSITSGGTLYEQYF
TRBV19	.	.	TRBJ2-2	TGTGCCAGTAGTATCTTGGAGGGCGGGGAGCTGTTTTTT	CASSILEGGELFF
TRBV29-1	TRBD1	many	TRBJ1-1	TGCAGCGTTGAGCGACAGGGGAACACTGAAGCTTTCTTT	CSVERQGNTEAFF
TRBV7-2	.	.	TRBJ2-5	TGTGCCAGCAGCATAAGGACGATAACCCAAGAGACCCAGTACTTC	CASSIRTITQETQYF
TRBV6-5	TRBD1	.	TRBJ1-1	TGTGCCAGCAGTTACAATCCGGGACAGGGGAACACTGAAGCTTTCTTT	CASSYNPGQGNTEAFF
TRBV20-1	TRBD1	.	TRBJ1-5	TGCAGTGCTCCTCGGACAGGGACTAGCAATCAGCCCCAGCATTTT	CSAPRTGTSNQPQHF
TRBV4-3	.	few	TRBJ1-5	TGCGCCAGCAGCCAAGATTGGGGGAATCAGCCCCAGCATTTT	CASSQDWGNQPQHF
TRBV23-1	.	few	TRBJ1-5	TGCGCCAGCAGTCAATCGTGCAGGGCAGAACAGCCCCAGCATTTT	CASSQSCRAEQPQHF
TRBV5-1	.	many	TRBJ2-2	TGCGCCAGCAGCCCTGACAGGGAGCTGTTTTTT	CASSPDRELFF
TRBV14	.	.	TRBJ2-1	TGTGCCAGCAGCCTTTATTTACTATCCGATGAGCAGTTCTTC	CASSLYLLSDEQFF
TRBV6-5	.	few	TRBJ2-3	TGTGCCAGCAGTTACTCGAGGGACAGCACAGATACGCAGTATTTT	CASSYSRDSTDTQYF
TRBV4-2	TRBD2	few	TRBJ2-3	TGTGCCAGCAGGCAGAGTCTAGCGGGGGGGCCAGATACGCAGTATTTT	CASRQSLAGGPDTQYF
TRBV18	.	.	TRBJ1-1	TGTGCCAGCTCACCGGGACACTTAATGAACACTGAAGCTTTCTTT	CASSPGHLMNTEAFF
TRBV5-8	.	medium-sized	TRBJ1-2	TGTGCCAGCAGCTTGTACGCAGGGCCAGGCTACACCTTC	CASSLYAGPGYTF
TRBV13	.	.	TRBJ2-1	TGTGCCAGCAGCTTAGGGGGGGGCCTATACAATGAGCAGTTCTTC	CASSLGGGLYNEQFF
TRBV19	.	.	TRBJ1-1	TGTGCCAGTAGTACCAGCTATTTAAACACTGAAGCTTTCTTT	CASSTSYLNTEAFF
TRBV30	.	.	TRBJ1-1	TGTGCCTGGAGTGGACAGCTGTTGAACACTGAAGCTTTCTTT	CAWSGQLLNTEAFF
TRBV4-3	.	few	TRBJ2-3	TGCGCCAGCAGCCAAGATCTGGGGTTTGTCACAGATACGCAGTATTTT	CASSQDLGFVTDTQYF
TRBV18	.	few	TRBJ2-1	TGTGCCAGCTCACCCCGCTCCTACAATGAGCAGTTCTTC	CASSPRSYNEQFF
TRBV29-1	.	few	TRBJ2-7	TGCAGCGTTGAAGATCCCAGGGACGGCGAGCAGTACTTC	CSVEDPRDGEQYF
TRBV5-1	.	few	TRBJ2-7	TGCGCCAGCAGCTACAGGACAGACTACGAGCAGTACTTC	CASSYRTDYEQYF
TRBV18	.	.	TRBJ2-5	TGTGCCAGCTCAACGGACTCGAGGCGAGGGACCCAGTACTTC	CASSTDSRRGTQYF
TRBV12-3/TRBV12-4	TRBD1	many	TRBJ1-5	TGTGCCAGCAGTCCCCTGGGACAGGGGGCCCAGCCCCAGCATTTT	CASSPLGQGAQPQHF
TRBV19	.	.	TRBJ2-6	TGTGCCAGCACCAGACACTCTGGGGCCAACGTCCTGACTTTC	CASTRHSGANVLTF
TRBV6-5	TRBD1	few	TRBJ2-6	TGTGCCAGCAGTTACTCTGGACAGGGGATGTTTTCTGGGGCCAACGTCCTGACTTTC	CASSYSGQGMFSGANVLTF
TRBV3-1	.	.	TRBJ2-5	TGTGCCAGCAGCCATGCCTCGTCGAGGAGCCAAGAGACCCAGTACTTC	CASSHASSRSQETQYF
TRBV20-1	TRBD2	.	TRBJ2-2	TGCAGTGCTGTAGCGGGGGGGAACACCGGGGAGCTGTTTTTT	CSAVAGGNTGELFF
TRBV4-1	TRBD1	.	TRBJ1-5	TGCGCCAGCAGCCAACCACACAGGGGACATCAGCCCCAGCATTTT	CASSQPHRGHQPQHF
TRBV20-1	.	few	TRBJ1-2	TGCAGTGCTAGTTCTGCTGACAGGACCATCCGAGGCACCTTC	CSASSADRTIRGTF
TRBV6-5	.	.	TRBJ1-2	TGTGCCAGCAGTTACACGAACAGTATTGATGGCTACACCTTC	CASSYTNSIDGYTF
TRBV5-4	.	.	TRBJ1-3	TGTGCCAGCAGCTCGGCCCAAGCCGGTGGAAACACCATATATTTT	CASSSAQAGGNTIYF
TRBV5-1	.	.	TRBJ1-1	TGCGCCAGCAGTCCGGACAGTCGCGAAGCTTTCTTT	CASSPDSREAFF
TRBV5-1	.	many	TRBJ1-2	TGCGCCAGCAGCGGACGTCCAGGGGCGCTTGGCTACACCTTC	CASSGRPGALGYTF
TRBV5-6	.	few	TRBJ2-5	TGTGCCAGCAGCTCGGCGGGACGGAACCAAGAGACCCAGTACTTC	CASSSAGRNQETQYF
TRBV10-3	.	.	TRBJ1-4	TGTGCCATCAGTGATGATGGGTCAGGGCGTCTCGAAAAACTGTTTTTT	CAISDDGSGRLEKLFF
TRBV29-1	TRBD2	few	TRBJ2-3	TGCAGCGTGGGGGAGCTAGCGGGGGGATATACGCAGTATTTT	CSVGELAGGYTQYF
TRBV2	TRBD1	.	TRBJ2-3	TGTGCCAGCAGTGAGAGTTTGACAGGGTTGCACACAGATACGCAGTATTTT	CASSESLTGLHTDTQYF